This T cell receptor (beta chain) is drawn from a study of T-cell reconstitution after alpha-beta-depleted transplantation in children. Germline V gives CDR1 SGHTA, CDR2 FQGNSA. CDR3 size: 13 residues. The germline V and J ends were trimmed by 8 bases and 3 bases, with 11 bases remaining between them. A TCRbeta library incorporating unique molecular identifiers was prepared. TCRdb reanalysed the PCR reads using MiXCR and keeps one entry per CDR3 protein. The sample consists of approximately 1,000,000 distinct CDR3 sequences, around 30% of them appearing once. This clonotype has only a few counts. What it binds is unknown. Findings and caveats of the study: Certain patients had high TCRbeta diversity at day 60, and it came from recipient T cells and thymic progenitors that survived. Most T-cell counts and diversity one year after the transplant came from T cells that were newly produced.

Sequencing used PBMCs, mostly from graft donor cells, obtained 360 days after TCRalphabeta/CD19-depleted stem cell transplant. This TCR was recovered from a boy younger than two who had a stem cell transplant for SCID, so the T cells may come from the graft donor. The chain carries TRBV7-2 and TRBJ2-1; D is unresolved. The DNA for the CDR3 is TGTGCCAGCGCCGTATACAGCTACAATGAGCAGTTCTTC. Its protein product is CASAVYSYNEQFF.